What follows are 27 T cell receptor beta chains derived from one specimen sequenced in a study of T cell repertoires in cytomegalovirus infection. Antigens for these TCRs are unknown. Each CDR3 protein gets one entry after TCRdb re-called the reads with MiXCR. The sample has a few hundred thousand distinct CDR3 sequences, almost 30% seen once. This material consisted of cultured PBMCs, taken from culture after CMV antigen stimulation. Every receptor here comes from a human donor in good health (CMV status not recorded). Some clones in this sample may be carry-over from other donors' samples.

This chain's CDR3 is CASSLGTDANYGYTF. CDR3 DNA sequence: TGTGCCAGCAGCTTAGGTACAGACGCTAACTATGGCTACACCTTC. This chain connects TRBV7-9 to TRBJ1-2, with unresolved D. Per the germline V gene, CDR1 is SEHNR and CDR2 is FQNEAQ (reference sequence). This CDR3 spans 15 amino acids. Trimming stripped 1 base from V and 0 bases from J, with 9 bases between.

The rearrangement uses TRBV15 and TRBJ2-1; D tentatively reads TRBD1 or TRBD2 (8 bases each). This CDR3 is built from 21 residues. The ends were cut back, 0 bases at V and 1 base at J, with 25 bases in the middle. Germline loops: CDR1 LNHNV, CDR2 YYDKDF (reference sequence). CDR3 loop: CATSRDLDRDIAGPSYNEQFF. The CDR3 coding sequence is TGTGCCACCAGCAGAGATCTGGACAGGGATATAGCGGGGCCTTCCTACAATGAGCAGTTCTTC.

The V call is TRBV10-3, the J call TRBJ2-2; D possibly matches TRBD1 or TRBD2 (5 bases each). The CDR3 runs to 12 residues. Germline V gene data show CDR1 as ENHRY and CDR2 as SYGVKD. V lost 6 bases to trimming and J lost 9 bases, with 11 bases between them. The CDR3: CAIRPGDRELFF. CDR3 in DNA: TGTGCCATCAGGCCTGGGGACCGGGAGCTGTTTTTT.

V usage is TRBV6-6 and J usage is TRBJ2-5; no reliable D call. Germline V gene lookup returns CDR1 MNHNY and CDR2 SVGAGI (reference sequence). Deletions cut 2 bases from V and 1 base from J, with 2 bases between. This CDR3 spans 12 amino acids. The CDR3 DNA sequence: TGTGCCAGCAGTTACCCCCAAGAGACCCAGTACTTC. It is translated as CASSYPQETQYF.

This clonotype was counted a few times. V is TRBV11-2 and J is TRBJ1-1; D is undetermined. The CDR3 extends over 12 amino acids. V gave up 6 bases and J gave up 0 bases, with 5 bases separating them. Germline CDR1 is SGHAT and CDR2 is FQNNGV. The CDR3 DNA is TGTGCCAGCAGAACCATGAACACTGAAGCTTTCTTT. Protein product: CASRTMNTEAFF.

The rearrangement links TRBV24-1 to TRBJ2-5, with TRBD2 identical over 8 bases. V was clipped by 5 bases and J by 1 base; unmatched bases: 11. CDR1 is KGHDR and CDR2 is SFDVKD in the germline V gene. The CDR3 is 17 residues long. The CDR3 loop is CATSAPFGGGAQETQYF. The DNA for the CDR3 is TGTGCCACCAGTGCCCCATTCGGGGGGGGAGCCCAAGAGACCCAGTACTTC.

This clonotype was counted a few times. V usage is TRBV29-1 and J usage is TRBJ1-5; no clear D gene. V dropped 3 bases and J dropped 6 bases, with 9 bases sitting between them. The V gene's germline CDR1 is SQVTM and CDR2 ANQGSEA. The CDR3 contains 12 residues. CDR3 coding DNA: TGCAGCGTTGAGGAGTCAGGTCAGCCCCAGCATTTT. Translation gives CSVEESGQPQHF.

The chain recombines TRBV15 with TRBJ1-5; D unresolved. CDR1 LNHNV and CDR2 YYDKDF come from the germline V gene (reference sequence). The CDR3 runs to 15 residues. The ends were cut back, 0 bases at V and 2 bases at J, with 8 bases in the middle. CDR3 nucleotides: TGTGCCACCAGCAGAGATCCAGGAGGCAATCAGCCCCAGCATTTT. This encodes CATSRDPGGNQPQHF.

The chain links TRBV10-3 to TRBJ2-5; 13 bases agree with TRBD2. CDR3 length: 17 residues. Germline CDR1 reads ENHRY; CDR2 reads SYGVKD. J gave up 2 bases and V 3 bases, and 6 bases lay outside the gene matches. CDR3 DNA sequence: TGTGCCATCAGTGACGGACTAGCGGGAGCCCTGCAAGAGACCCAGTACTTC. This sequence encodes CAISDGLAGALQETQYF.

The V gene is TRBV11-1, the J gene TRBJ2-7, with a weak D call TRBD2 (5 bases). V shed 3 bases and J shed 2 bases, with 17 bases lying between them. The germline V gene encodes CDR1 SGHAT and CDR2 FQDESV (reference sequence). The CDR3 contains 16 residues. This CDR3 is CASSFGVKTYPYEQYF. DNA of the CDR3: TGTGCCAGCAGCTTCGGGGTCAAAACCTACCCCTACGAGCAGTACTTC.

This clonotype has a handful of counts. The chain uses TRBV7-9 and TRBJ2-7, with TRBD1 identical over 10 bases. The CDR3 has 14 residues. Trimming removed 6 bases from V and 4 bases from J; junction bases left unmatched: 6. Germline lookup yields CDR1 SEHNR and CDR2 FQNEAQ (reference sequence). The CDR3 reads CASRNRTGGYEQYF. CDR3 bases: TGTGCCAGCAGAAATAGGACAGGGGGATACGAGCAGTACTTC.

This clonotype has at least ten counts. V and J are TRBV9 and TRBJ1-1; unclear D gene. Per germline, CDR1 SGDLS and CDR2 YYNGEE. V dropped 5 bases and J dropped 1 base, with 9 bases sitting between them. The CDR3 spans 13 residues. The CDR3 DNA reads TGTGCCAGCAGTATAGGATCGAACACTGAAGCTTTCTTT. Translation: CASSIGSNTEAFF.

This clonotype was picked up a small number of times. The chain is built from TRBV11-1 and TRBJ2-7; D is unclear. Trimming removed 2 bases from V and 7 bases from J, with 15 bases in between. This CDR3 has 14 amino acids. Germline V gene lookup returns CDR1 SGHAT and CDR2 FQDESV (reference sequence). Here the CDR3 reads CASSLWEGSTEQYF. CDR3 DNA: TGTGCCAGCAGCTTATGGGAAGGCTCTACTGAGCAGTACTTC.

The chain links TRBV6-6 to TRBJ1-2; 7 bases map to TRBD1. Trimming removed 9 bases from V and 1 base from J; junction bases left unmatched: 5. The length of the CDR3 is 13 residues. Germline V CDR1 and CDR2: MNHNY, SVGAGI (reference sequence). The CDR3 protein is CASRRDSNYGYTF. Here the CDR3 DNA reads TGTGCCAGTCGCCGGGACAGTAACTATGGCTACACCTTC.

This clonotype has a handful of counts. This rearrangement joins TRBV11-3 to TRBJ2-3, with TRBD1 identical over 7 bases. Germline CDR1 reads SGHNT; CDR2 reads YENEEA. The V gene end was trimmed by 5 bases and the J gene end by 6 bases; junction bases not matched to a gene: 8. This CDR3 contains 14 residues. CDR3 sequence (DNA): TGTGCCAGCAGCACCCAAGGGGGCTCGGATACGCAGTATTTT. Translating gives CASSTQGGSDTQYF.

CDR3: CSASSTVRETQYF. The DNA of the CDR3 is TGCAGTGCTAGTTCTACCGTACGGGAGACCCAGTACTTC. V is TRBV20-1 and J is TRBJ2-5; D is uncertain. This CDR3 is 13 amino acids long. The germline V gene has CDR1 DFQATT and CDR2 SNEGSKA (reference sequence). The V and J ends lost 3 bases and 5 bases respectively, with 13 bases between them.

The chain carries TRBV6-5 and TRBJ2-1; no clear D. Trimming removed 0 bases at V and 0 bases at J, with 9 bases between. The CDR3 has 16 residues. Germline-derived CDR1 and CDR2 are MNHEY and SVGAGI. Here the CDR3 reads CASSYSRPSSYNEQFF. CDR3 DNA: TGTGCCAGCAGTTACTCCCGGCCTAGCTCCTACAATGAGCAGTTCTTC.

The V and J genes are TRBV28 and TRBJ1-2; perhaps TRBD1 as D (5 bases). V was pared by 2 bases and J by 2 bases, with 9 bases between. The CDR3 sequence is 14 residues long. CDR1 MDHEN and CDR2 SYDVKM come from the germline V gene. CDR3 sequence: CASSLVDSNYGYTF. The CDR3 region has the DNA TGTGCCAGCAGTTTAGTCGACAGCAACTATGGCTACACCTTC.

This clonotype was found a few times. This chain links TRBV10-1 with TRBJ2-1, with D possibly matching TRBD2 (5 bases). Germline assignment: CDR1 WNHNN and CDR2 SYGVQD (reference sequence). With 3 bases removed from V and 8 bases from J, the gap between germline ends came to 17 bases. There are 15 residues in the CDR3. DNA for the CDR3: TGCGCCAGCAGTGAACGGGGTTTGGGGTACGATGAGCAGTTCTTC. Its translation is CASSERGLGYDEQFF.

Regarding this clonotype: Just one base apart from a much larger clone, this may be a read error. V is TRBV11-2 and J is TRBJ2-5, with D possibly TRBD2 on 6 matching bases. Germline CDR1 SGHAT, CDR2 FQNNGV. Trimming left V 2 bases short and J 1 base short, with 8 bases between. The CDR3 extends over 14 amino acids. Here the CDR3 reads CASSLTSSQETQYF. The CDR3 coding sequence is TGTGCCAGCAGCTTAACTAGCTCCCAAGAGACCCAGTACTTC.

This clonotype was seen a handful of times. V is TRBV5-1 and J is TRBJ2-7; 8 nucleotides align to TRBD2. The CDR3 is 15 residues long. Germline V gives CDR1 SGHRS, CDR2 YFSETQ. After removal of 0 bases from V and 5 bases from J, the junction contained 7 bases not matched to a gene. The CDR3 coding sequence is TGCGCCAGCAGCTTGGAATGGGGCGGGAGGAACGAGCAGTACTTC. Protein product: CASSLEWGGRNEQYF.

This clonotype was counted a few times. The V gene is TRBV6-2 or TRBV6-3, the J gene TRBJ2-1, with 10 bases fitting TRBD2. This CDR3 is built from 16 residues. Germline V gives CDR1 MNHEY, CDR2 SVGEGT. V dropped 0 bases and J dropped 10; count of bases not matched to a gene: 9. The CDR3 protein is CASSYSRLAGDREQFF. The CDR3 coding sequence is TGTGCCAGCAGTTACTCGAGGCTAGCGGGAGATCGGGAGCAGTTCTTC.

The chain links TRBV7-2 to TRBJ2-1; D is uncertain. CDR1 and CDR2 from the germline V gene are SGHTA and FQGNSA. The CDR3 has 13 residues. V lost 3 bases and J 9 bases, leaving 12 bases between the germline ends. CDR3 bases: TGTGCCAGCAGCTTGAGTAAAAGTGGTGAGCAGTTCTTC. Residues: CASSLSKSGEQFF.

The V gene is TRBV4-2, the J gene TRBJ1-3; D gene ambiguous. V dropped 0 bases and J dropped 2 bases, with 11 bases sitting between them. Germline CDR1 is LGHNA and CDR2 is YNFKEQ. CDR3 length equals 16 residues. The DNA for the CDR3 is TGTGCCAGCAGCCAAGAAGTTAGTCGGCCTGGAAACACCATATATTTT. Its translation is CASSQEVSRPGNTIYF.

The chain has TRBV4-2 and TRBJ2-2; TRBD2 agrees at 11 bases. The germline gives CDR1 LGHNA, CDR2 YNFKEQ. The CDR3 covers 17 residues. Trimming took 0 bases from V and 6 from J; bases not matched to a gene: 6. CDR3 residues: CASSQDRTSGGSGELFF. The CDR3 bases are TGTGCCAGCAGCCAAGATAGAACTAGCGGGGGATCCGGGGAGCTGTTTTTT.

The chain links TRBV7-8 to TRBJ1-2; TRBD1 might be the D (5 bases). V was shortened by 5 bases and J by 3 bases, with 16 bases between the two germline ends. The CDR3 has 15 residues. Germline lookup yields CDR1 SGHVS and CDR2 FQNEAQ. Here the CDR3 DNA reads TGTGCCAGCAGCCCCGGTAGTAGGGGTGACTATGGCTACACCTTC. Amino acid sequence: CASSPGSRGDYGYTF.

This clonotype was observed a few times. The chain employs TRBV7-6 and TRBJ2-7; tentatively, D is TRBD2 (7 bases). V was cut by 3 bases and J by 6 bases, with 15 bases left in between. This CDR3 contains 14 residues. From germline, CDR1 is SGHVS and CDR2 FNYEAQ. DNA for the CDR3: TGTGCCAGCAGCTTGGGCGCGGGGGCGGGCGAGCAGTACTTC. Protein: CASSLGAGAGEQYF.